The 18 T cell receptor beta chains below come from one sample, sequenced in a study of CD8 T cells in ankylosing spondylitis. TCRdb re-analysed the 5' RACE reads in MiXCR, keeping a single row per CDR3 protein. The sample includes under 200,000 distinct CDR3 sequences, approximately 10% of them seen just once. Sequencing was carried out using blood, either unsorted or a sorted T cell fraction (not recorded which). These receptor sequences come from a male donor with ankylosing spondylitis or in good health (not recorded which).

This clonotype was counted at least ten times. V is TRBV11-2 and J is TRBJ2-2; unclear D gene. This CDR3 has 14 residues. Germline V CDR1 and CDR2: SGHAT, FQNNGV. V was trimmed by 5 bases and J by 4 bases, leaving 11 bases between them. The CDR3, as DNA: TGTGCCAGCAGCATGTCTCGGGTCACCGGGGAGCTGTTTTTT. Translation gives CASSMSRVTGELFF.

This clonotype appeared many times. This chain connects TRBV9 to TRBJ2-2; possible D gene TRBD1, 6 bases. V gave up 0 bases and J gave up 4 bases, with 10 bases separating them. Germline lookup yields CDR1 SGDLS and CDR2 YYNGEE. CDR3 length equals 15 residues. As DNA, the CDR3 is TGTGCCAGCAGCGTAGGGGGACACAGCACCGGGGAGCTGTTTTTT. Its protein product is CASSVGGHSTGELFF.

This clonotype showed up many times. This rearrangement joins TRBV29-1 to TRBJ2-1; 9 bases match TRBD2. The CDR3 sequence is 11 residues long. The V gene's germline CDR1 is SQVTM and CDR2 ANQGSEA. Trimming at V came to 7 bases and at J to 8 bases, leaving 3 bases not matched to a gene. CDR3 residues: CSGAGGHEQFF. DNA of the CDR3: TGCAGCGGGGCGGGGGGGCATGAGCAGTTCTTC.

This clonotype was seen at least ten times. The J gene is TRBJ2-1, the V gene TRBV3-1; possibly TRBD2 for D (6 bases). The CDR3 totals 14 residues. Germline V lookup: CDR1 LGHDT, CDR2 YNNKEL (reference sequence). Trimming cost V 0 bases and J 6 bases, with 9 bases left between them. The CDR3 sequence: CASSQDGTRNEQFF. The CDR3, as DNA: TGTGCCAGCAGCCAAGACGGGACTCGCAATGAGCAGTTCTTC.

In its sample, this clonotype was seen many times. The V gene is TRBV5-5, the J gene TRBJ2-1, with 7 bases that match TRBD2. Germline-derived CDR1 and CDR2 are SGHKS and YYEKEE (reference sequence). This CDR3 comprises 12 residues. Trimming removed 7 bases from V and 8 bases from J; junction bases left unmatched: 6. DNA of the CDR3: TGTGCCAGCCGCGGGAGTTACCATGAGCAGTTCTTC. This translates into CASRGSYHEQFF.

A few counts support this clonotype. This chain links TRBV20-1 with TRBJ2-1; possible D gene TRBD1, 7 bases. In germline, CDR1 is DFQATT, CDR2 SNEGSKA (reference sequence). V lost 0 bases, J lost 6 bases, and 12 bases lay in between. The CDR3 loop spans 14 amino acids. CDR3 nucleotide sequence: TGCAGTGCTAGAGATTTCAGGGGGGCCAATGAGCAGTTCTTC. The encoded protein is CSARDFRGANEQFF.

This clonotype has at least ten counts. The rearrangement uses TRBV5-6 and TRBJ1-3; unclear D gene. CDR1 SGHDT and CDR2 YYEEEE come from the germline V gene. This CDR3 is built from 14 residues. V lost 1 base and J 1 base, leaving 6 bases between the germline ends. The DNA of the CDR3 is TGTGCCAGCAGCTTGCCGATTTCTGGAAACACCATATATTTT. Translating gives CASSLPISGNTIYF. The variable domain in full, with the rest retrieved from reference TRBV5-6 and TRBJ1-3, is DAGVTQSPTHLIKTRGQQVTLRCSPKSGHDTVSWYQQALGQGPQFIFQYYEEEERQRGNFPDRFSGHQFPNYSSELNVNALLLGDSALYLCASSLPISGNTIYFGEGSWLTVV.

This clonotype came up a few times. V usage is TRBV4-1 and J usage is TRBJ1-2; D uncertain. Trimming removed 6 bases from V and 8 bases from J, with 10 bases in between. Germline V gives CDR1 MGHRA, CDR2 YSYEKL. CDR3 length: 11 residues. For the CDR3, the DNA is TGCGCCAGCAGTGACTTTCGCGGCTACACCTTC. This translates into CASSDFRGYTF.

The chain has TRBV7-9 and TRBJ2-1; D is perhaps TRBD1 or TRBD2 (5 bases each). The V end lost 6 bases, the J end lost 7 bases, and 16 bases lay between the germline ends. This CDR3 comprises 14 residues. Germline CDR1 SEHNR, CDR2 FQNEAQ (reference sequence). The CDR3 region is CASRFGTMGNEQFF. The DNA for the CDR3 is TGTGCCAGCAGGTTCGGGACCATGGGAAATGAGCAGTTCTTC.

By sample fraction, this clonotype is large (0.1 to 1%). This chain joins TRBV7-6 and TRBJ2-2; D perhaps matches TRBD1 (5 bases). The CDR3 sequence is 17 residues long. Germline V gives CDR1 SGHVS, CDR2 FNYEAQ. V was cut by 1 base and J by 6 bases, with 18 bases left in between. The CDR3 DNA sequence: TGTGCCAGCAGCTTAGTTTGGACACCGGGCGTCGCCGGGGAGCTGTTTTTT. This codes for CASSLVWTPGVAGELFF.

Ten or more counts support this clonotype. V and J are TRBV6-5 and TRBJ2-2; perhaps D is TRBD1 or TRBD2 (5 bases each). Germline-derived CDR1 and CDR2 are MNHEY and SVGAGI. The CDR3 runs to 13 residues. V was trimmed by 2 bases and J by 6 bases, leaving 7 bases between them. Here the CDR3 reads CASSYGGPGELFF. CDR3 bases: TGTGCCAGCAGTTACGGGGGACCCGGGGAGCTGTTTTTT.

The chain joins TRBV4-3 to TRBJ2-3; D unclear. The CDR3 covers 18 residues. V lost 0 bases to trimming and J lost 3 bases, with 19 bases between them. Looked up from germline, CDR1 is LGHNA and CDR2 is YSLEER. The CDR3 nucleotides are TGCGCCAGCAGCCAAGATATGAACACCCCCTACGCTACAGATACGCAGTATTTT. Translated: CASSQDMNTPYATDTQYF.

This clonotype was counted at least ten times. One end of the junction fails to match germline, which may point to a read error. V and J are TRBV27 and TRBJ1-6; 8 bases agree with TRBD1. This CDR3 has 14 residues. Germline V CDR1 and CDR2: MNHEY, SMNVEV (reference sequence). This CDR3 is CASSPDRGGSPLHF. The DNA of the CDR3 is TGCGCCAGCAGTCCCGACAGGGGAGGATCACCCCTCCACTTT.

This chain joins TRBV29-1 and TRBJ2-2; maybe TRBD1 (5 bases). V gave up 7 bases and J gave up 4 bases, with 13 bases separating them. The length of the CDR3 is 13 residues. The germline V gene encodes CDR1 SQVTM and CDR2 ANQGSEA. CDR3 protein: CSAQGTGTGELFF. CDR3 nucleotide sequence: TGCAGCGCCCAGGGAACGGGCACCGGGGAGCTGTTTTTT.

About this clonotype: A much larger clonotype is one base distant, so this may be a read error. The rearrangement uses TRBV18 and TRBJ2-1; D remains ambiguous. Germline CDR1 KGHSH, CDR2 LQKENI. The CDR3 contains 14 residues. The CDR3 coding sequence is TGTGTCAGCTCAGCTCAGCCCGGCAACAATGAGCAGTTCTTC. Translating it yields CVSSAQPGNNEQFF.

This chain joins TRBV2 and TRBJ2-7, with TRBD1 identical over 11 bases. The CDR3 consists of 16 residues. The germline V gene encodes CDR1 SNHLY and CDR2 FYNNEI. With 2 bases clipped from V and 2 bases from J, the junction kept 5 bases outside the gene matches. The CDR3 sequence: CASSEIAGQGAYEQYF. The CDR3, as DNA: TGTGCCAGCAGTGAAATCGCGGGACAGGGGGCCTACGAGCAGTACTTC.

At least ten counts were recorded for this clonotype. This chain connects TRBV5-1 to TRBJ2-3, with TRBD2 matching over 10 bases. V dropped 0 bases and J dropped 3; count of bases not matched to a gene: 7. Germline values: CDR1 SGHRS, CDR2 YFSETQ. The CDR3 is 17 amino acids. The CDR3 DNA sequence: TGCGCCAGCAGCTTGGCTTTAGCGGGAGGAATTACAGATACGCAGTATTTT. Its translation: CASSLALAGGITDTQYF.

Ten or more counts support this clonotype. V usage is TRBV12-3 or TRBV12-4 and J usage is TRBJ1-3; TRBD1 might be the D (5 bases). CDR3 length: 17 residues. V was clipped by 3 bases and J by 0 bases, with 15 bases between them. CDR3 residues: CASSFEGGDFSGNTIYF. The CDR3 DNA follows: TGTGCCAGCAGTTTTGAGGGCGGGGACTTCTCTGGAAACACCATATATTTT.